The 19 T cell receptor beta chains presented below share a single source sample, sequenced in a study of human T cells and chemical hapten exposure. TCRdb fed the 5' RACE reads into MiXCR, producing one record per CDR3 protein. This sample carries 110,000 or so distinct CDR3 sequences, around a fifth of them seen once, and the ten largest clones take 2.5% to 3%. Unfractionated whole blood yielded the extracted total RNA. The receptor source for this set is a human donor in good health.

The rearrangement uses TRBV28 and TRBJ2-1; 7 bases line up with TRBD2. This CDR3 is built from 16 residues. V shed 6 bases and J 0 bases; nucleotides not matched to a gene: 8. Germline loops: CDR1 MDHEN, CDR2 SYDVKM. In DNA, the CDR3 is TGTGCCAGCAGCAGCCCGGGACTAAGCTCCTACAATGAGCAGTTCTTC. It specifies CASSSPGLSSYNEQFF. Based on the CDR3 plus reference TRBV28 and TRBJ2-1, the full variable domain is DVKVTQSSRYLVKRTGEKVFLECVQDMDHENMFWYRQDPGLGLRLIYFSYDVKMKEKGDIPEGYSVSREKKERFSLILESASTNQTSMYLCASSSPGLSSYNEQFFGPGTRLTVL.

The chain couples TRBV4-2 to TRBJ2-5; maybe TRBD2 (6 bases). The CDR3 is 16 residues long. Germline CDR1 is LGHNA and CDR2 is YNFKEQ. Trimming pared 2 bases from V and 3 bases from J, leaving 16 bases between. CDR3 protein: CASSQKISGGKETQYF. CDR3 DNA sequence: TGTGCCAGCAGCCAAAAGATTAGCGGAGGGAAAGAGACCCAGTACTTC.

CDR3 nucleotides: TGTGCCAGTAGTACTAGGAATTACCCCCAAGATACGCAGTATTTT. Its protein is CASSTRNYPQDTQYF. The chain recombines TRBV19 with TRBJ2-3; no reliable D call. The V gene lost 4 bases and the J gene lost 5 bases, with 16 bases spanning the gap. The CDR3 totals 15 residues. CDR1 is LNHDA, CDR2 SQIVND, per germline (reference sequence).

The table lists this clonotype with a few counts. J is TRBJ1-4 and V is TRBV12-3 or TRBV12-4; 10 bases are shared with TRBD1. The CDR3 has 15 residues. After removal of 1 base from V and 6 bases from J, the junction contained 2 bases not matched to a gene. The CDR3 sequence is CASSLVDRGDEKLFF. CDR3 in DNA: TGTGCCAGCAGTTTAGTGGACAGGGGGGATGAAAAACTGTTTTTT.

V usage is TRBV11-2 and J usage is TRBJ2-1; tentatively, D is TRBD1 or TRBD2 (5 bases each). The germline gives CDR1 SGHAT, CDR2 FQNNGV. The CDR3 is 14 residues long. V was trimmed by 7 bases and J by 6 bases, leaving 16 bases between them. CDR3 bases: TGTGCCAGCACCCCGGGGCTAGGGGTCAATGAGCAGTTCTTC. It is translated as CASTPGLGVNEQFF.

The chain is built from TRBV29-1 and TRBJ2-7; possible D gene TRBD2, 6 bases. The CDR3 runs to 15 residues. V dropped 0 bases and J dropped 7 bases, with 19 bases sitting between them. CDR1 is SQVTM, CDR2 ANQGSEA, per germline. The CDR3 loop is CSVEEGGTGGGEQYF. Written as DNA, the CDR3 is TGCAGCGTTGAAGAAGGAGGGACCGGCGGTGGAGAGCAGTACTTC.

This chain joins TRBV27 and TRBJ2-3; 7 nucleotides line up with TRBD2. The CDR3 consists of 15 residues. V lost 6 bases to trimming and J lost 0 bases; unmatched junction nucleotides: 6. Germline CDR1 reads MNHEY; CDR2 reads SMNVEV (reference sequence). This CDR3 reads CASSRLAPSTDTQYF. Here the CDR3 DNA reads TGTGCCAGCAGCAGACTAGCACCTAGCACAGATACGCAGTATTTT.

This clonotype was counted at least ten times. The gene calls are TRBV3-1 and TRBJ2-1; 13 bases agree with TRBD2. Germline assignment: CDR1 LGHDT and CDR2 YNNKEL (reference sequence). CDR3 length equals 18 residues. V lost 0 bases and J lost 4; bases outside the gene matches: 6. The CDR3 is CASSQDSGLAGRYNEQFF. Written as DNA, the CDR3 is TGTGCCAGCAGCCAAGATTCGGGACTAGCGGGAAGGTACAATGAGCAGTTCTTC.

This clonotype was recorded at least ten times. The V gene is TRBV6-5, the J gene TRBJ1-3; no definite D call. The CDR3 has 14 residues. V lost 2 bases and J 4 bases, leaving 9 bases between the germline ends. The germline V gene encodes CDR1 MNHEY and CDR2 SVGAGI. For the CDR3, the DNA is TGTGCCAGCAGTTACGGGCAGCCAGGAAACACCATATATTTT. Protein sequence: CASSYGQPGNTIYF.

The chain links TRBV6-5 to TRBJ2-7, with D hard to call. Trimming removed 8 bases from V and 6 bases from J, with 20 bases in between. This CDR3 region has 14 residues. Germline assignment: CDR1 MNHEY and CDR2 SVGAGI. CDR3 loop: CASSSRTPSREQYF. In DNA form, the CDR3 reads TGTGCCAGCTCCTCCAGGACCCCAAGCCGCGAGCAGTACTTC.

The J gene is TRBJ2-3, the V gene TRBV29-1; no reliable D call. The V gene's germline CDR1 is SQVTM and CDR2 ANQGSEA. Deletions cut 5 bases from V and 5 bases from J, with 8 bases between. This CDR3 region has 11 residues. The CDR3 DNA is TGCAGCGTTCGGGTGTTAGATACGCAGTATTTT. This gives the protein CSVRVLDTQYF.

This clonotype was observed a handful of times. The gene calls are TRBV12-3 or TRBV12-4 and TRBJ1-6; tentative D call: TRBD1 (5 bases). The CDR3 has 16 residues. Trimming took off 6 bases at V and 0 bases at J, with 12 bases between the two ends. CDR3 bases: TGTGCCAGCAGGCCGGGGCAGAGCTCCTATAATTCACCCCTCCACTTT. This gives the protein CASRPGQSSYNSPLHF.

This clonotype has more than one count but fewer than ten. The CDR3 loop reads CASSSPIQGSREDTQYF. Written as DNA, the CDR3 is TGCGCCAGCAGCTCACCAATTCAGGGCTCCAGGGAAGATACGCAGTATTTT. The chain is built from TRBV5-1 and TRBJ2-3, with D possibly TRBD1 on 5 matching bases. The CDR3 is 17 residues long. The V gene lost 3 bases and the J gene lost 5 bases, with 22 bases spanning the gap. Germline V lookup: CDR1 SGHRS, CDR2 YFSETQ.

CDR3 sequence reads: CASSLRTAGTSGRPETQYF. CDR3 coding DNA: TGTGCCAGCAGTTTAAGGACAGCTGGGACTAGCGGACGACCAGAGACCCAGTACTTC. The chain has TRBV12-3 or TRBV12-4 and TRBJ2-5, with 11 positions matching TRBD2. The V gene end was trimmed by 2 bases and the J gene end by 4 bases; junction bases not matched to a gene: 15. This CDR3 spans 19 amino acids.

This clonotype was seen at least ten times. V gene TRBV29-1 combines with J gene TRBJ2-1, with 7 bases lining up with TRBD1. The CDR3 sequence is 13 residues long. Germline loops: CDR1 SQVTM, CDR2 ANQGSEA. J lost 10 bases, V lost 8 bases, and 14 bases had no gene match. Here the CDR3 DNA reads TGCAGCACCGGACAGGCCCCTTACTCGGAGCAGTTCTTC. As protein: CSTGQAPYSEQFF.

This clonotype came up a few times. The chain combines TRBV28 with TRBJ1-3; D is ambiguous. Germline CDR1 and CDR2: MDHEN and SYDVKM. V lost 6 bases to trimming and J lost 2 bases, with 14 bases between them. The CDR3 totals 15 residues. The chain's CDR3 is CASSPDGHPGNTIYF. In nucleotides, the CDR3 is TGTGCCAGCAGCCCCGACGGGCACCCTGGAAACACCATATATTTT.

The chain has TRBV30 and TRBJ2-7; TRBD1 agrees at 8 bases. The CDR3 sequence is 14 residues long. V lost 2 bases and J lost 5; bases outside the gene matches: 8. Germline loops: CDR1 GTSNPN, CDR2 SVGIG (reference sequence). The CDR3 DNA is TGTGCCTGGAGTTCAGGGACAGGAGTGGACGAGCAGTACTTC. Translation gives CAWSSGTGVDEQYF.

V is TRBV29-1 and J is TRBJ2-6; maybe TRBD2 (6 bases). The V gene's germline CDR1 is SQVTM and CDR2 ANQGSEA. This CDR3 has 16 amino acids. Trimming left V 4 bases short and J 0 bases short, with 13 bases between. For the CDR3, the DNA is TGCAGCGTTGGTAGCGGCGTTAGCTCTGGGGCCAACGTCCTGACTTTC. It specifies CSVGSGVSSGANVLTF.

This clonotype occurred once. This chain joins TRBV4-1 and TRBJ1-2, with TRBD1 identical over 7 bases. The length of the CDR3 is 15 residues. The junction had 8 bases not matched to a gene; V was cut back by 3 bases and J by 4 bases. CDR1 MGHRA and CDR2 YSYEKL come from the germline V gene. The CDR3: CASSHGTDGFYGYTF. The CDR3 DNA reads TGCGCCAGCAGCCATGGGACAGATGGGTTCTATGGCTACACCTTC.